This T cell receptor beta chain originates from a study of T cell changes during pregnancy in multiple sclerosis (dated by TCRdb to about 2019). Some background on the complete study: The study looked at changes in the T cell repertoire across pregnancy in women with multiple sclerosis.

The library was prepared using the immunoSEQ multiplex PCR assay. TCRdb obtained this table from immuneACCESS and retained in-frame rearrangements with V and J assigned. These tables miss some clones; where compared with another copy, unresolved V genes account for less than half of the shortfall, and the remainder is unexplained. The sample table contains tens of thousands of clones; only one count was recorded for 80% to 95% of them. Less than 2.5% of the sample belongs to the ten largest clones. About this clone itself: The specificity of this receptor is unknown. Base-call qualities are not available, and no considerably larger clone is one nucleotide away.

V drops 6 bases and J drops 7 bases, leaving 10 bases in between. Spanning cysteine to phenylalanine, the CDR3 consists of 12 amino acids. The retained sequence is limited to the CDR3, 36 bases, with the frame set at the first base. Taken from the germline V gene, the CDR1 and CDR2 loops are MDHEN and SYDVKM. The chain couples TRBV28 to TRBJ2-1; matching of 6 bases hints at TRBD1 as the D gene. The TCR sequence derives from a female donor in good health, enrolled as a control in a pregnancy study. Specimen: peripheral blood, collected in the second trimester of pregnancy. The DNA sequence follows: TGTGCCAGCAGGTTACAGGGTAATGAGCAGTTCTTC. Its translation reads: CASRLQGNEQFF.